This TCR beta chain came from a study of tumor-infiltrating lymphocytes in oesophageal squamous cell carcinoma (dated by TCRdb to about 2016). The CDR3 spans 15 residues, from the cysteine through the phenylalanine. The only DNA kept is the CDR3, 45 bases in frame from the first base. The CDR1 and CDR2 encoded by the germline V gene are SGHTA and FQGTGA. About this clonotype: It lacks a known antigen. Base qualities are missing; no much larger clone stands one base away.

The library was generated by PCR. Data came from an Illumina HiSeq 2000. TCRdb itself trimmed the public reads at Q25 with fastp, ran MiXCR and retained productive beta chains. Rows matching on CDR3 protein sequence are summarized as one entry with the most common DNA and genes. The sample table contains about 20,000 distinct CDR3 sequences; only one count was recorded for around 38% of them. Approximately 13% of the sample belongs to the ten largest clones. This TCR derives from a male donor with esophageal squamous cell carcinoma. Rearrangement joined TRBV7-3 to TRBJ2-7, with TRBD2 matching 9 junction bases. The J call could be wrong; TRBJ2-5 is a better fit for the DNA end. Sequencing used normal esophageal tissue next to the tumor. The bases read TGTGCCAGCAGCTATCTAGCGGGGACTAAAGAGACCCAGTACTTC. Its protein product is CASSYLAGTKETQYF.